A selection of T cell receptor beta chains follows, all from one sample in a study of tumor-infiltrating lymphocytes in primary liver carcinoma. TCRdb re-called the multiplex PCR reads with MiXCR, one entry per CDR3 protein. This sample has about 200,000 distinct CDR3 sequences, with 65% found just once. The sequenced material came from peripheral blood. The source of these receptors is a woman aged 60-70 years with primary liver carcinoma and hepatitis B virus infection. CDR3s include the opening cysteine and the closing phenylalanine or tryptophan. The order of the fields is clone size, V gene, J gene, D gene, CDR3 protein, CDR3 DNA. D genes are given only for firm matches. Size is omitted from some rows. Given values are once, few, many or a class for expanded clones.

clone size: once; V gene: TRBV29-1; J gene: TRBJ2-5; D gene: NA; CDR3 protein: CSVEASVQDTQYF; CDR3 DNA: TGCAGCGTTGAAGCCTCGGTACAAGATACCCAGTACTTC
clone size: few; V gene: TRBV6-5; J gene: TRBJ1-3; D gene: TRBD1; CDR3 protein: CASSYSTGNGNTIYF; CDR3 DNA: TGTGCCAGCAGTTACTCGACAGGGAACGGAAACACCATATATTTT
clone size: many; V gene: TRBV11-1; J gene: TRBJ2-2; D gene: NA; CDR3 protein: CASSFRYTGELFF; CDR3 DNA: TGTGCCAGCAGCTTTCGCTACACCGGGGAGCTGTTTTTT
clone size: few; V gene: TRBV12-3/TRBV12-4; J gene: TRBJ1-2; D gene: NA; CDR3 protein: CAGSLDGSSYGYTF; CDR3 DNA: TGTGCCGGCAGTTTAGATGGTTCCTCCTATGGCTACACCTTC
clone size: NA; V gene: TRBV6-6; J gene: TRBJ1-2; D gene: NA; CDR3 protein: CASSSRTESNYGYTF; CDR3 DNA: TGTGCCAGCAGTTCGCGGACAGAATCTAACTATGGCTACACCTTT
clone size: few; V gene: TRBV24-1; J gene: TRBJ2-5; D gene: TRBD1; CDR3 protein: CATRGTGPQETQYF; CDR3 DNA: TGTGCCACCAGGGGGACAGGGCCCCAAGAGACCCAGTACTTC
clone size: NA; V gene: TRBV5-4; J gene: TRBJ1-1; D gene: NA; CDR3 protein: CDSSLGVGRLENTEAFF; CDR3 DNA: TGTGACAGCAGTTTGGGGGTAGGGAGACTAGAGAACACTGAAGCTTTCTTT
clone size: NA; V gene: TRBV6-5; J gene: TRBJ2-2; D gene: NA; CDR3 protein: CTSRAPTGTGELFF; CDR3 DNA: TGTACGAGCAGGGCCCCTACAGGGACCGGGGAGCTGTTTTTT
clone size: NA; V gene: TRBV11-2; J gene: TRBJ2-1; D gene: NA; CDR3 protein: CAGSFGARANNEQFF; CDR3 DNA: TGTGCCGGCAGCTTTGGGGCTCGAGCCAACAATGAGCAGTTCTTC
clone size: NA; V gene: TRBV4-2; J gene: TRBJ2-1; D gene: TRBD2; CDR3 protein: CVSSQDWREGRYNEQFF; CDR3 DNA: TGTGTCAGCAGCCAAGATTGGAGGGAGGGCAGGTACAATGAGCAGTTCTTC
clone size: NA; V gene: TRBV5-1; J gene: TRBJ1-3; D gene: NA; CDR3 protein: CASSLAQGNTIYF; CDR3 DNA: TGCGCCAGCAGCTTGGCCCAGGGAAACACCATATATTTT
clone size: NA; V gene: TRBV11-2; J gene: TRBJ2-7; D gene: TRBD1; CDR3 protein: CASSLVQGAVKQYF; CDR3 DNA: TGTGCCAGCAGCTTAGTTCAGGGGGCAGTTAAGCAGTATTTC
clone size: NA; V gene: TRBV28; J gene: TRBJ2-7; D gene: NA; CDR3 protein: CASSLLGQQKPYEQYF; CDR3 DNA: TGTGCCAGCAGTTTACTGGGGCAGCAGAAACCCTACGAACAGTACTTC
clone size: NA; V gene: TRBV11-2; J gene: TRBJ2-1; D gene: TRBD2; CDR3 protein: CTSSLRLAIDNEQFF; CDR3 DNA: TGTACCAGCAGCTTGAGACTAGCGATTGACAATGAGCAGTTCTTC
clone size: large; V gene: TRBV12-3/TRBV12-4; J gene: TRBJ2-7; D gene: NA; CDR3 protein: CASTSDAGSYEQYF; CDR3 DNA: TGTGCCAGCACCAGCGACGCCGGCTCCTACGAGCAGTACTTC
clone size: NA; V gene: TRBV11-2; J gene: TRBJ2-1; D gene: TRBD2; CDR3 protein: CASRPGGSSYNEQFF; CDR3 DNA: TGTGCAAGCAGACCCGGGGGGAGCTCCTACAATGAGCAGTTCTTC
clone size: NA; V gene: TRBV20-1; J gene: TRBJ2-3; D gene: TRBD2; CDR3 protein: CSASPSAKRERADTQYF; CDR3 DNA: TGCAGTGCTAGCCCCTCCGCTAAGCGGGAGCGCGCAGATACGCAGTATTTT
clone size: NA; V gene: TRBV5-1; J gene: TRBJ2-7; D gene: TRBD1; CDR3 protein: CASSHNQDRGYEQYF; CDR3 DNA: TGCGCCAGCAGCCATAATCAGGACAGGGGCTACGAGCAGTACTTC
clone size: few; V gene: TRBV6-5; J gene: TRBJ2-7; D gene: NA; CDR3 protein: CASSNTYEQYF; CDR3 DNA: TGTGCCAGCAGCAATACCTACGAGCAGTACTTC
clone size: few; V gene: TRBV5-1; J gene: TRBJ1-5; D gene: NA; CDR3 protein: CASSLGSGAGNQPQHF; CDR3 DNA: TGCGCCAGCAGCTTGGGGTCTGGGGCTGGCAATCAGCCCCAGCATTTT
clone size: once; V gene: TRBV4-2; J gene: TRBJ1-1; D gene: NA; CDR3 protein: CASSQEGGVLLTEAFF; CDR3 DNA: TGTGCCAGCAGCCAAGAAGGTGGTGTGCTATTAACTGAAGCTTTCTTT
clone size: many; V gene: TRBV29-1; J gene: TRBJ1-2; D gene: NA; CDR3 protein: CSVEGEGFYGYTF; CDR3 DNA: TGCAGCGTTGAAGGGGAGGGATTCTATGGCTACACCTTC
clone size: many; V gene: TRBV12-3/TRBV12-4; J gene: TRBJ1-5; D gene: TRBD1; CDR3 protein: CASRATGFNQPQHF; CDR3 DNA: TGTGCCAGCAGGGCGACAGGGTTCAATCAGCCCCAGCATTTT
clone size: NA; V gene: TRBV6-5; J gene: TRBJ2-7; D gene: TRBD2; CDR3 protein: CASSCLAASSYEQYF; CDR3 DNA: TGTGCCAGCAGCTGTCTAGCGGCCAGCTCCTACGAGCAGTACTTC